Below, one TCR beta chain is given with its context. No antigen is known for it. Treg sorting used a CD4+CD25+CD127-/low gate. Points from the study as a whole: Whole repertoires were not studied in the larger cohort, only one V-J beta rearrangement.

V shed 6 bases and J 5 bases; nucleotides not matched to a gene: 3. Germline V CDR1 and CDR2: SQVTM, ANQGSEA. The CDR3 contains 12 residues. TCRdb analysed the 5' RACE reads with MiXCR anew, one entry per CDR3 protein. The table records 35,000 to 45,000 distinct CDR3 sequences, 22% of them present only once. The source is a female donor with breast cancer. The sequenced sample was Tregs sorted from a lymph node. This chain links TRBV29-1 with TRBJ2-4, with 8 bases matching TRBD1. Written as DNA, the CDR3 is TGCAGCGTCGTGGGACAGGAAAACATTCAGTACTTC. This translates into CSVVGQENIQYF.